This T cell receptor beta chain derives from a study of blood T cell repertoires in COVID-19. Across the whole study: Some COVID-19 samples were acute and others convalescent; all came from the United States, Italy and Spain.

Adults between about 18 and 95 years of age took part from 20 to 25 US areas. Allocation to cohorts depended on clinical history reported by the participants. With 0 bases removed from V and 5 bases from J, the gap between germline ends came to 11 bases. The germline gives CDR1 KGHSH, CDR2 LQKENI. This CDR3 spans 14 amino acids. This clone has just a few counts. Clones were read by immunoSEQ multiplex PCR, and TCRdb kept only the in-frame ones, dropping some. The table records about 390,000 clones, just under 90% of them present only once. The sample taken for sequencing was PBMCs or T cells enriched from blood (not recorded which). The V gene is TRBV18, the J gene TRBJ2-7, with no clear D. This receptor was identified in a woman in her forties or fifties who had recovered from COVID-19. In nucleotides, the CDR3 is TGTGCCAGCTCACCACCGGGCCGTGCCCACGAGCAGTACTTC. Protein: CASSPPGRAHEQYF.